This T cell receptor (beta chain) originates from a study of shared clonotypes between healthy human individuals. Study at large: Per-donor plates numbered three CD4 naive, three CD4 memory, two CD8 naive and one CD8 memory.

Points from the study as a whole: A handful of donors showed sharing of about 4.7% of naive CD4 clonotypes.

The data were produced by immunoSEQ multiplex PCR, yet TCRdb's version contains in-frame clones alone and is incomplete. This table holds roughly 1,600,000 clones, 98% to 99% found once. Caucasian adults residing in Nashville, Tennessee made up all the donors. Notes on this clone: Its antigen is unknown.

V lost 3 bases and J 6 bases, leaving 11 bases between the germline ends. The germline gives CDR1 MGHDK, CDR2 SYGVNS. This CDR3 contains 14 residues. This chain connects TRBV25-1 to TRBJ1-4; D is possibly TRBD1 (5 bases). The sequenced sample consisted of naive CD4+ T cells sorted from blood. Subset in this sample: CD45RA+ positively selected. This clonotype was sampled from a man younger than 40 in good health. CDR3 in amino acids: CASSDPLGHEKLFF. As DNA, the CDR3 is TGTGCCAGCAGTGACCCACTGGGGCATGAAAAACTGTTTTTT.